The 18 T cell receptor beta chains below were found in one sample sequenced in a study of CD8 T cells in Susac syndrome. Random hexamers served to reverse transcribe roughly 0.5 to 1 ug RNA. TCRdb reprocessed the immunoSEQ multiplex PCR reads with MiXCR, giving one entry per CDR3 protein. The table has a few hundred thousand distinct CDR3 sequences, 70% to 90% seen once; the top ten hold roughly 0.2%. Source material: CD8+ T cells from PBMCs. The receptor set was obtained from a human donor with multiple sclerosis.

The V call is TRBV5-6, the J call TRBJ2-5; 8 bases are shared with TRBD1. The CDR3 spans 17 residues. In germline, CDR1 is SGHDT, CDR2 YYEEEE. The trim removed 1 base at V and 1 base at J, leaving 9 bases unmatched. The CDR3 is CASSLRPTGAFQETQYF. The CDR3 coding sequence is TGTGCCAGCAGCTTGCGCCCGACAGGGGCCTTCCAAGAGACCCAGTACTTC.

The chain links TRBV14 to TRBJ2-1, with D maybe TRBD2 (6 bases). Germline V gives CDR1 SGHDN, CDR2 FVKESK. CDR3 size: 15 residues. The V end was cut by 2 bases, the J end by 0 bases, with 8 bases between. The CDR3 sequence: CASSQLANSYNEQFF. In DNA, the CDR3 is TGTGCCAGCAGCCAACTAGCGAACTCCTACAATGAGCAGTTCTTC.

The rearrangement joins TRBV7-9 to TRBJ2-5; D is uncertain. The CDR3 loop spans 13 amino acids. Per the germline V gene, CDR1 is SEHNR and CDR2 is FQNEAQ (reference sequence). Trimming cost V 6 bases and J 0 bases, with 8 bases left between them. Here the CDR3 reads CASRHSYQETQYF. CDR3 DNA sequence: TGTGCCAGCAGACACAGCTACCAAGAGACCCAGTACTTC.

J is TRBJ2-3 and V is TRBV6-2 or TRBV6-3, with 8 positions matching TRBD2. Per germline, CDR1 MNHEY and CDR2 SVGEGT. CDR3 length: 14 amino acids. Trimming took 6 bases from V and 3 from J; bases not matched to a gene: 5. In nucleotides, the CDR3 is TGTGCCAGCAGCCCTGAGCGGGAGACAGATACGCAGTATTTT. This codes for CASSPERETDTQYF.

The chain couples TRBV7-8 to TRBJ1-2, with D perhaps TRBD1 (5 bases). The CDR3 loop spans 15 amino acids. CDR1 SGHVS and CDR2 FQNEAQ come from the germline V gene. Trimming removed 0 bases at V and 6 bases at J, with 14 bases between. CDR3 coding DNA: TGTGCCAGCAGCTTAGCGGGCCAGGGAGGGGATGGCTACACCTTC. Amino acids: CASSLAGQGGDGYTF. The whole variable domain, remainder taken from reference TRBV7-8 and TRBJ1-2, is GAGVSQSPRYKVAKRGQDVALRCDPISGHVSLFWYQQALGQGPEFLTYFQNEAQLDKSGLPSDRFFAERPEGSVSTLKIQRTQQEDSAVYLCASSLAGQGGDGYTFGSGTRLTVV.

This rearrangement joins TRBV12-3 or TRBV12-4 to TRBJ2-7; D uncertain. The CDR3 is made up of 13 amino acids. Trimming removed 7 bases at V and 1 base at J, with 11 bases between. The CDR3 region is CASTFKRSYEQYF. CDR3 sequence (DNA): TGTGCCAGCACCTTCAAAAGATCCTACGAGCAGTACTTC.

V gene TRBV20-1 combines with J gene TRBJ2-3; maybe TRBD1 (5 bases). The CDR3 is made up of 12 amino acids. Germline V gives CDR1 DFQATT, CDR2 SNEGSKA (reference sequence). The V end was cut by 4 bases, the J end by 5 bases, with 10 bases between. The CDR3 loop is CSAKVQGDTQYF. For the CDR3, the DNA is TGCAGTGCTAAAGTCCAGGGAGATACGCAGTATTTT.

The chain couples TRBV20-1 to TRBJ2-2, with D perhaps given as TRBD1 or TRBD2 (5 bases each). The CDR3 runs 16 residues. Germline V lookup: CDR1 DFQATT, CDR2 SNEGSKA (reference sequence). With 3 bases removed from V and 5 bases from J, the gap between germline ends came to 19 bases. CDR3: CSASREGRGPTGELFF. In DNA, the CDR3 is TGCAGTGCTAGTCGGGAAGGAAGGGGTCCAACCGGGGAGCTGTTTTTT.

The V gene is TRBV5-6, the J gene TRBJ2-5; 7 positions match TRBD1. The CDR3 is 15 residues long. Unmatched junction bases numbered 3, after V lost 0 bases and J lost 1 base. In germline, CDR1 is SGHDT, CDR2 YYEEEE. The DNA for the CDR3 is TGTGCCAGCAGCTTGGAACAGGGGTTCCAAGAGACCCAGTACTTC. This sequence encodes CASSLEQGFQETQYF.

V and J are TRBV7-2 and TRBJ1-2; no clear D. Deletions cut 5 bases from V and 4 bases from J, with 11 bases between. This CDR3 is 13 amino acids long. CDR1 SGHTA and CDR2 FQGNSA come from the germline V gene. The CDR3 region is CASSPTPSYGYTF. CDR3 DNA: TGTGCCAGCAGCCCCACCCCCAGCTATGGCTACACCTTC.

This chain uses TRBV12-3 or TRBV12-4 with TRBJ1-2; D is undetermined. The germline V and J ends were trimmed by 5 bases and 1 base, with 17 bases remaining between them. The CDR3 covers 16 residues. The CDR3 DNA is TGTGCCAGCAGTCCCCCCCTAGGGATGGGTAACTATGGCTACACCTTC. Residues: CASSPPLGMGNYGYTF.

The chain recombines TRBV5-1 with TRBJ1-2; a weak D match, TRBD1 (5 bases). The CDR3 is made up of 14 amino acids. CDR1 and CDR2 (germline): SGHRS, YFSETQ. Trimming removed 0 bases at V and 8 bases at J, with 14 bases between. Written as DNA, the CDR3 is TGCGCCAGCAGCTTGGAATCAGGGCACGGGGGCTACACCTTC. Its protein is CASSLESGHGGYTF. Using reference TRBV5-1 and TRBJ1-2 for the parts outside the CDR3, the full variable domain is KAGVTQTPRYLIKTRGQQVTLSCSPISGHRSVSWYQQTPGQGLQFLFEYFSETQRNKGNFPGRFSGRQFSNSRSEMNVSTLELGDSALYLCASSLESGHGGYTFGSGTRLTVV.

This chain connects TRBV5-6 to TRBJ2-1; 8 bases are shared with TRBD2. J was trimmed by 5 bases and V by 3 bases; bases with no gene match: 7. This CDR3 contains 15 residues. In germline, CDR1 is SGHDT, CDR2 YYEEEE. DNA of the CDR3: TGTGCCAGCAGCTCCCCGGCGGGGGGTCACAATGAGCAGTTCTTC. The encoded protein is CASSSPAGGHNEQFF. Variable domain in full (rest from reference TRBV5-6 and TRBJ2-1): DAGVTQSPTHLIKTRGQQVTLRCSPKSGHDTVSWYQQALGQGPQFIFQYYEEEERQRGNFPDRFSGHQFPNYSSELNVNALLLGDSALYLCASSSPAGGHNEQFFGPGTRLTVL.

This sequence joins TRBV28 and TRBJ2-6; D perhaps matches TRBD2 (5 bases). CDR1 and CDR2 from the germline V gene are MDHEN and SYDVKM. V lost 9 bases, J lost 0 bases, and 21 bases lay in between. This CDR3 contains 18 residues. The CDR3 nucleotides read TGTGCCAGTAAACATCCGGGGAATACCCACTCTGGGGCCAACGTCCTGACTTTC. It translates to CASKHPGNTHSGANVLTF.

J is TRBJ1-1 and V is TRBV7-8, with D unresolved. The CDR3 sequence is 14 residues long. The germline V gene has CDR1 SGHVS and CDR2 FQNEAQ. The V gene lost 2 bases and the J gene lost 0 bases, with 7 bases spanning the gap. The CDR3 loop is CASSLPALNTEAFF. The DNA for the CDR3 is TGTGCCAGCAGCTTACCCGCCTTGAACACTGAAGCTTTCTTT. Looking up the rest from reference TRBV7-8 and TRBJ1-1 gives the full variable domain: GAGVSQSPRYKVAKRGQDVALRCDPISGHVSLFWYQQALGQGPEFLTYFQNEAQLDKSGLPSDRFFAERPEGSVSTLKIQRTQQEDSAVYLCASSLPALNTEAFFGQGTRLTVV.

The CDR3 is CAWDLVTGGHEQFF. CDR3 nucleotides: TGTGCCTGGGACCTGGTGACAGGGGGGCATGAGCAGTTCTTC. The chain carries TRBV30 and TRBJ2-1; 9 nucleotides agree with TRBD1. Germline V gene lookup returns CDR1 GTSNPN and CDR2 SVGIG (reference sequence). The J segment lost 8 bases and the V segment lost 5 bases, leaving 10 bases of the junction unmatched. CDR3 length: 14 amino acids.

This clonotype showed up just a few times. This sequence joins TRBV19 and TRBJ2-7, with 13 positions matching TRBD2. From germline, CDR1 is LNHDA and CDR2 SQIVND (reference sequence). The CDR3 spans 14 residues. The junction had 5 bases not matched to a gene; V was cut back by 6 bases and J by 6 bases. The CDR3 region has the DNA TGTGCCAGTAGCCCGGGACTAGCGGGATCCGAGCAGTACTTC. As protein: CASSPGLAGSEQYF.

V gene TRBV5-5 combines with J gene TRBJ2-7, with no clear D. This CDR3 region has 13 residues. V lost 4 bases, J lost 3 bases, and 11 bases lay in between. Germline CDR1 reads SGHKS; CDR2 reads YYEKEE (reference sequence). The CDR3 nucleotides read TGTGCCAGCAGCCCTGGTGGGGTCTACGAGCAGTACTTC. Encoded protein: CASSPGGVYEQYF.